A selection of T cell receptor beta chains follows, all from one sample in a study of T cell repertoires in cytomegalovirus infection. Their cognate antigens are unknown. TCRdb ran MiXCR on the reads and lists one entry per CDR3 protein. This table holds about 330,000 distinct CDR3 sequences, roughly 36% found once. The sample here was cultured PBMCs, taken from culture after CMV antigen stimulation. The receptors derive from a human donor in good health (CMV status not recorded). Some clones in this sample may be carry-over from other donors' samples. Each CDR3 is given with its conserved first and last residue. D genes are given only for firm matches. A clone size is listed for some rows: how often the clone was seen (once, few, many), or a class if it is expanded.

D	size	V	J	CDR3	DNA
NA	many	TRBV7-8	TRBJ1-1	CASSLMARPWATEAFF	TGTGCCAGCAGCTTAATGGCACGGCCCTGGGCCACTGAAGCTTTCTTT
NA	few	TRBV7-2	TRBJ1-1	CASRPGGALNTEAFF	TGTGCCAGCAGGCCGGGGGGCGCACTGAACACTGAAGCTTTCTTT
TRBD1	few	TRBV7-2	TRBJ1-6	CASSQDRGSYNSPLHF	TGTGCCAGCAGCCAAGACAGGGGATCCTATAATTCACCCCTCCACTTT
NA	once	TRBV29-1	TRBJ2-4	CGGGTANIQYF	TGCGGAGGGGGGACAGCAAACATTCAGTACTTC
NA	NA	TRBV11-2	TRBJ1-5	CASSLGPGGFDQPQHF	TGTGCCAGCAGCTTAGGTCCGGGAGGCTTTGATCAGCCCCAGCATTTT
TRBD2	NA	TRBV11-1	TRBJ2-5	CASSSSGRTSQETQYF	TGTGCCAGCAGCTCTAGCGGGAGGACGTCACAAGAGACCCAGTACTTC
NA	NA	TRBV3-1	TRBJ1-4	CASSQDPKSVEKLFF	TGTGCCAGCAGCCAAGACCCAAAATCAGTCGAAAAACTGTTTTTT
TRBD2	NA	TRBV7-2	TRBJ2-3	CASSPLAGSQDTQYF	TGTGCCAGCAGCCCTCTAGCGGGGTCCCAGGATACGCAGTATTTT
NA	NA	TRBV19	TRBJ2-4	CASKDRAVQNIQYF	TGTGCCAGTAAGGATCGGGCAGTCCAAAACATTCAGTACTTC
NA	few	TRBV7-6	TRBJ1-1	CASSPQSYTEAFF	TGTGCCAGCAGCCCCCAGTCGTACACTGAAGCTTTCTTT
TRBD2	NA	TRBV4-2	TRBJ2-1	CASSLGLAGLGQFF	TGTGCCAGCAGCCTAGGACTAGCGGGACTCGGGCAGTTCTTC
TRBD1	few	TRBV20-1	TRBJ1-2	CSARATDRSRGYTF	TGCAGTGCTAGAGCCACGGACAGGTCGCGCGGCTACACCTTC
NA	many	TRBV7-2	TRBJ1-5	CASSLAVGFNQPQHF	TGTGCCAGCAGCTTAGCAGTGGGATTCAATCAGCCCCAGCATTTT
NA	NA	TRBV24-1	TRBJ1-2	CATSDSAGSYGYTF	TGTGCCACCAGTGATTCCGCCGGGAGCTATGGCTACACCTTC
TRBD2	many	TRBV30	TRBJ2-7	CAWSPTTSGRRQYF	TGTGCCTGGAGCCCCACAACTAGCGGGAGGCGGCAGTACTTC
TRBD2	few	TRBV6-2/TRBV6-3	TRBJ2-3	CASSVPGLGADTQYF	TGTGCCAGCAGTGTGCCGGGACTAGGAGCAGATACGCAGTATTTT
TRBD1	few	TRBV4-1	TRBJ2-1	CASSHTDRIYNEQFF	TGCGCCAGCAGCCATACGGACAGGATCTACAATGAGCAGTTCTTC
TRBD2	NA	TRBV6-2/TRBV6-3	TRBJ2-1	CASSSTSGRGYEQFF	TGTGCCAGCAGTTCGACTAGCGGGAGGGGTTATGAGCAGTTCTTC
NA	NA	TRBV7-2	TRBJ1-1	CVSSWGPNPEAFF	TGTGTCAGCAGCTGGGGACCTAACCCCGAAGCTTTCTTT
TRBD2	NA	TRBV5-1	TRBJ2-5	CASSLSSGSRQETQYF	TGCGCCAGCAGCTTGTCTAGCGGGAGCCGACAAGAGACCCAGTACTTC
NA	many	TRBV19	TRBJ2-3	CASSMVGSGTDTQYF	TGTGCCAGTAGTATGGTCGGGAGTGGGACAGATACGCAGTATTTT
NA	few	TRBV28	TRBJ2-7	CASSRPGASYEQYF	TGTGCCAGCAGCCGCCCGGGGGCCTCCTACGAGCAGTACTTC
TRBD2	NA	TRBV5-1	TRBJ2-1	CASSLSGSPSREQFF	TGCGCCAGCAGCCTTAGCGGGAGCCCCTCTCGAGAGCAGTTCTTC
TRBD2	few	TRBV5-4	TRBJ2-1	CASSLVGTSNEQFF	TGTGCCAGCAGCTTGGTTGGGACTAGCAATGAGCAGTTCTTC
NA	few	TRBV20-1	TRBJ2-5	CSARVSGAGETQYF	TGCAGTGCTAGAGTCTCCGGGGCGGGAGAGACCCAGTACTTC
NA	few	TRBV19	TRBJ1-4	CASSGQNNEKLFF	TGTGCCAGTTCAGGACAGAATAATGAAAAACTGTTTTTT
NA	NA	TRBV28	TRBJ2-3	CASSTDGSTDTQYF	TGTGCCAGCTCGACGGACGGTAGCACAGATACGCAGTATTTT
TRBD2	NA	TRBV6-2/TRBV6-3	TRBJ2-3	CASNLAGDYTDTQYF	TGTGCCAGCAACCTAGCGGGAGACTACACAGATACGCAGTATTTT
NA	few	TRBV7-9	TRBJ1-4	CASSLRRGGEKLFF	TGTGCCAGCAGCTTGCGCAGGGGCGGAGAAAAACTGTTTTTT
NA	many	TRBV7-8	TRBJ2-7	CASSSLSGGGGIAYEQYF	TGTGCCAGCAGCTCCCTCAGTGGGGGGGGGGGCATCGCCTACGAGCAGTACTTC
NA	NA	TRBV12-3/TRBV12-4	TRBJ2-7	CASRGPSRDPSYSSYEQYF	TGTGCCAGCAGAGGTCCTTCCCGGGACCCGAGCTATTCCTCCTACGAGCAGTACTTC
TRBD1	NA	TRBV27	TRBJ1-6	CASSFWGQGYSPLHF	TGTGCCAGCAGTTTCTGGGGACAGGGGTATTCACCCCTCCACTTT
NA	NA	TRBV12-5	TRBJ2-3	CASGHVDTQYF	TGTGCTAGTGGTCACGTAGATACGCAGTATTTT
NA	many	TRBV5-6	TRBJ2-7	CASSLGGGHLSSYEQYF	TGTGCCAGCAGCTTGGGGGGGGGACACCTGAGCTCCTACGAGCAGTACTTC
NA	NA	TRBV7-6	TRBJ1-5	CASSRWRGDSNQPQHF	TGTGCCAGCAGCAGATGGAGGGGCGACTCCAATCAGCCCCAGCATTTT
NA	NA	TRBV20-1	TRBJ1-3	CSAREAGIGNTIYF	TGCAGTGCTAGAGAGGCAGGAATTGGAAACACCATATATTTT
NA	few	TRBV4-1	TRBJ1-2	CASSQATSGYTF	TGCGCCAGCAGCCAAGCCACAAGTGGCTACACCTTC
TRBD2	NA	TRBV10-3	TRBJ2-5	CATRSGLAGEETQYF	TGTGCCACCCGGTCAGGACTAGCGGGAGAAGAGACCCAGTACTTC
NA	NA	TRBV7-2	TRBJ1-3	CASSEEGRLSGNTIYF	TGTGCCAGCAGCGAGGAAGGGAGACTCTCTGGAAACACCATATATTTT
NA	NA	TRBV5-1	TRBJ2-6	CASSFVTRRDGLSGANVLTF	TGCGCCAGCAGCTTTGTTACACGGAGGGATGGTCTCTCTGGGGCCAACGTCCTGACTTTC
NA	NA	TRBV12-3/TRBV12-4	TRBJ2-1	CASSLSPNEQFF	TGTGCCAGCAGTTTAAGCCCCAATGAGCAGTTCTTC
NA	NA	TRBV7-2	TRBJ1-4	CASSPLQGLDEKLFF	TGTGCCAGCAGCCCCCTACAGGGACTCGATGAAAAACTGTTTTTT
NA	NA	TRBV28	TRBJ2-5	CASSLWWETQYF	TGTGCCAGCAGTTTATGGTGGGAGACCCAGTACTTC
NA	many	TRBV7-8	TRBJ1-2	CASSLARDYGYTF	TGTGCCAGCAGCTTAGCGAGGGACTATGGCTACACCTTC
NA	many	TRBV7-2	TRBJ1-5	CASSFRVGSNQPQHF	TGTGCCAGCAGCTTTAGGGTCGGAAGCAATCAGCCCCAGCATTTT
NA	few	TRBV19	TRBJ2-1	CASSIGGDEQFF	TGTGCCAGTAGTATAGGGGGGGATGAGCAGTTCTTC
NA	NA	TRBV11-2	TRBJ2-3	CASSSQLGFLHPDTQYF	TGTGCCAGCAGCTCGCAGCTAGGTTTCCTCCACCCCGATACGCAGTATTTT
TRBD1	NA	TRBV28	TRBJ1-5	CASSSRDRGSMQPQHF	TGTGCCAGCAGTTCCCGAGACAGGGGTAGCATGCAGCCCCAGCATTTT
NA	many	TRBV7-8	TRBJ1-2	CASSLVATARGYTF	TGTGCCAGCAGCTTAGTAGCGACGGCGAGAGGCTACACCTTC
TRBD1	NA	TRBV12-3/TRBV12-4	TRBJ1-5	CASNPTGGGGQPQHF	TGTGCCAGCAATCCTACAGGGGGAGGGGGCCAGCCCCAGCATTTT
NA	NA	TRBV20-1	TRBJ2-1	CSGRRPLREQFF	TGCAGTGGCCGACGGCCCCTTAGAGAGCAGTTCTTC
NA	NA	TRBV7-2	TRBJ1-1	CASSPSGGFEAFF	TGTGCCAGCAGCCCGTCGGGGGGGTTTGAAGCTTTCTTT